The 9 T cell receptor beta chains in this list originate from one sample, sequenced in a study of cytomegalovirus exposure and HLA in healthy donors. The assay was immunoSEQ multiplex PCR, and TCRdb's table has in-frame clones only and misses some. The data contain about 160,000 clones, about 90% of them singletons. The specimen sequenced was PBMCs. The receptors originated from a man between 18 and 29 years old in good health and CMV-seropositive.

The CDR3 DNA is TGTGCCAGTAGTCTCACTAGCGGGAGGGCCAGTTTCACAGATACGCAGTATTTT. It encodes CASSLTSGRASFTDTQYF. The chain uses TRBV19 and TRBJ2-3, with TRBD2 matching over 13 bases. From germline, CDR1 is LNHDA and CDR2 SQIVND (reference sequence). J lost 2 bases, V lost 5 bases, and 10 bases had no gene match. The CDR3 runs 18 residues.

The DNA of the CDR3 is TGTGCCAGCAGCGCCCCGGGTAGCTCCTACAATGAGCAGTTCTTC. Its translation is CASSAPGSSYNEQFF. The chain has TRBV14 and TRBJ2-1; D gene ambiguous. Germline V gene data show CDR1 as SGHDN and CDR2 as FVKESK. This CDR3 comprises 15 residues. Trimming took off 5 bases at V and 0 bases at J, with 11 bases between the two ends. The variable domain in full, with the rest retrieved from reference TRBV14 and TRBJ2-1, is EAGVTQFPSHSVIEKGQTVTLRCDPISGHDNLYWYRRVMGKEIKFLLHFVKESKQDESGMPNNRFLAERTGGTYSTLKVQPAELEDSGVYFCASSAPGSSYNEQFFGPGTRLTVL.

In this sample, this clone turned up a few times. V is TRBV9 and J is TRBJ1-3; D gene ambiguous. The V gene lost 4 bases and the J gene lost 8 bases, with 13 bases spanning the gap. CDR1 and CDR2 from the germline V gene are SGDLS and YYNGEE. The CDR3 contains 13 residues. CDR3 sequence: CASSSPLLDTIYF. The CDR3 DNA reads TGTGCCAGCAGCAGCCCCTTGTTAGACACCATATATTTT.

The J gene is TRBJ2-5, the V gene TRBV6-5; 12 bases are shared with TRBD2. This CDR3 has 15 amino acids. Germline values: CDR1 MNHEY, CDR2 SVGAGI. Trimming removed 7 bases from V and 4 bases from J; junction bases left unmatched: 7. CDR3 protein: CASTRTSGTGETQYF. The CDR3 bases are TGTGCCAGCACAAGGACTAGCGGGACGGGAGAGACCCAGTACTTC.

CDR3 loop: CASSPRWQGGTGELFF. The CDR3 DNA follows: TGTGCCAGCAGCCCCCGGTGGCAGGGCGGCACCGGGGAGCTGTTTTTT. The chain is built from TRBV7-8 and TRBJ2-2; possibly TRBD1 for D (5 bases). This CDR3 is 16 amino acids long. V shed 5 bases and J shed 4 bases, with 17 bases lying between them. Germline lookup yields CDR1 SGHVS and CDR2 FQNEAQ.

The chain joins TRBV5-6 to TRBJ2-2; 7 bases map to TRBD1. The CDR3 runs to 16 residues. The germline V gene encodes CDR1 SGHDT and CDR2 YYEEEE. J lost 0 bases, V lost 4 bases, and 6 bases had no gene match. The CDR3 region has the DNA TGTGCCAGCAGCCTGCTGGGGACAGCGAACACCGGGGAGCTGTTTTTT. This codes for CASSLLGTANTGELFF.

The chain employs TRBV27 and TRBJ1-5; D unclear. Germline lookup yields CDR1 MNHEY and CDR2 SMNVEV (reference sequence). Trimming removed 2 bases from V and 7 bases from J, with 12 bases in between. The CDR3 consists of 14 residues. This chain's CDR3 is CASSLRGAGQPQHF. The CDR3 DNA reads TGTGCCAGCAGTTTACGGGGTGCCGGCCAGCCCCAGCATTTT.

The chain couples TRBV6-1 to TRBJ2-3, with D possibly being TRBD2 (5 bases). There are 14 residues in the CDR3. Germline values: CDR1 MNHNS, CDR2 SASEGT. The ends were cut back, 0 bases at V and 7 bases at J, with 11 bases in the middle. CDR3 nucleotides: TGTGCCAGCAGTGAAGCGCTTCACGGGAATACGCAGTATTTT. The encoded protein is CASSEALHGNTQYF.

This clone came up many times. The CDR3 nucleotides read TGCGCCAGCAGTGAGTCTTACGCACACTACGAGCAGTACTTC. Protein product: CASSESYAHYEQYF. The V and J genes are TRBV10-2 and TRBJ2-7; no clear D gene. With 0 bases removed from V and 3 bases from J, the gap between germline ends came to 9 bases. Looked up from germline, CDR1 is WSHSY and CDR2 is SAAADI. The CDR3 sequence is 14 residues long.